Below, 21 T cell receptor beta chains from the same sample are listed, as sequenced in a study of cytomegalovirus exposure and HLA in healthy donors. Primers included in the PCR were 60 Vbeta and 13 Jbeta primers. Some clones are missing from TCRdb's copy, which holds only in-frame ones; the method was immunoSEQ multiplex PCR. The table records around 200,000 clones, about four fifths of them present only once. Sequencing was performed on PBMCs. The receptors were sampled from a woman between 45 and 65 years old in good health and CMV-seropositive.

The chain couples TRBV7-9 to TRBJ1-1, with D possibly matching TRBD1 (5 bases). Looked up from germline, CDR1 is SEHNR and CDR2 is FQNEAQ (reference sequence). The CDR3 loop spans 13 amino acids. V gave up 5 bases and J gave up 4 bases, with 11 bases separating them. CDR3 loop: CASSPSGGTEAFF. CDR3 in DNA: TGTGCCAGCAGCCCCTCGGGGGGCACTGAAGCTTTCTTT. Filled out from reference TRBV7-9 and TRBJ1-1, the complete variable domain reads DTGVSQNPRHKITKRGQNVTFRCDPISEHNRLYWYRQTLGQGPEFLTYFQNEAQLEKSRLLSDRFSAERPKGSFSTLEIQRTEQGDSAMYLCASSPSGGTEAFFGQGTRLTVV.

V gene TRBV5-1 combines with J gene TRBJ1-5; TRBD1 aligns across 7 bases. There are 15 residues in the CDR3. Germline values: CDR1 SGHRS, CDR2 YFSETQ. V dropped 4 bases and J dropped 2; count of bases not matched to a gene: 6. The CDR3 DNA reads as TGCGCCAGCAGCCTGAGCGGACAGGGCAATCAGCCCCAGCATTTT. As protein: CASSLSGQGNQPQHF. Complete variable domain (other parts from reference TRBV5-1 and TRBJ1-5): KAGVTQTPRYLIKTRGQQVTLSCSPISGHRSVSWYQQTPGQGLQFLFEYFSETQRNKGNFPGRFSGRQFSNSRSEMNVSTLELGDSALYLCASSLSGQGNQPQHFGDGTRLSIL.

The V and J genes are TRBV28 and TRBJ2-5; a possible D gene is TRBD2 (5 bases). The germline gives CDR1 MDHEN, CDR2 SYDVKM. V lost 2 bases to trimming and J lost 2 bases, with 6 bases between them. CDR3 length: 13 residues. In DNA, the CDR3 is TGTGCCAGCAGTTTAGGGAGTCAAGAGACCCAGTACTTC. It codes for CASSLGSQETQYF.

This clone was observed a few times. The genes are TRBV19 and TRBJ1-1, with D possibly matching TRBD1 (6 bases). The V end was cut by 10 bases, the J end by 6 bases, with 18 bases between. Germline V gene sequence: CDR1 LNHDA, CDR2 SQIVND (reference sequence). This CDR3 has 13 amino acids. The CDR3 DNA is TGTGCCACCTCGGGGGGGCAGAGGGCTGAAGCTTTCTTT. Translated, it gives CATSGGQRAEAFF.

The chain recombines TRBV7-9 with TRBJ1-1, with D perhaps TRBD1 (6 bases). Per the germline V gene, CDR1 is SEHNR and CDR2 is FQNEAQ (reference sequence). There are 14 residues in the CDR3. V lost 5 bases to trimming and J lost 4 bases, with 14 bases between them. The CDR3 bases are TGTGCCAGCAGCCTCCAGGGGTGGATCACTGAAGCTTTCTTT. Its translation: CASSLQGWITEAFF. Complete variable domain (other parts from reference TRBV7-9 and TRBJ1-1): DTGVSQNPRHKITKRGQNVTFRCDPISEHNRLYWYRQTLGQGPEFLTYFQNEAQLEKSRLLSDRFSAERPKGSFSTLEIQRTEQGDSAMYLCASSLQGWITEAFFGQGTRLTVV.

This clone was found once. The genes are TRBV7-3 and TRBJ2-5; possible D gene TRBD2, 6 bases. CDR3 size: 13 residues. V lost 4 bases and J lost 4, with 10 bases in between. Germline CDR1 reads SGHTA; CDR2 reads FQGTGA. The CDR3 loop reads CASSSVGGETQYF. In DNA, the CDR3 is TGTGCCAGCAGCTCCGTCGGGGGAGAGACCCAGTACTTC.

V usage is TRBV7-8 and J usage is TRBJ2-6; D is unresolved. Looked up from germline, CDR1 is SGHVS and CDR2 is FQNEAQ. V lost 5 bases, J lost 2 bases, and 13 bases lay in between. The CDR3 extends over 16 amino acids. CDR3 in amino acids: CASSPPLEPGANVLTF. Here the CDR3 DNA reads TGTGCCAGCAGCCCCCCCTTAGAACCTGGGGCCAACGTCCTGACTTTC.

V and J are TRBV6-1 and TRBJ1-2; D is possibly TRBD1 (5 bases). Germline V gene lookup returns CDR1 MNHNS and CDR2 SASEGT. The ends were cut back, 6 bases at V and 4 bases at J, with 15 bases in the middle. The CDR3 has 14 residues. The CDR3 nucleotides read TGTGCCAGCAGGCCCGGCGGCAGGGCCTATGGCTACACCTTC. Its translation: CASRPGGRAYGYTF.

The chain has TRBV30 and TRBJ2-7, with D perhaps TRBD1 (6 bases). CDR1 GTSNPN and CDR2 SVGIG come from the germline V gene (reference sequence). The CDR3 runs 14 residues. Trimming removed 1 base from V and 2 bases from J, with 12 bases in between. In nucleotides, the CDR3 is TGTGCCTGGAGTGGGGACATATCCCCCTACGAGCAGTACTTC. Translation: CAWSGDISPYEQYF. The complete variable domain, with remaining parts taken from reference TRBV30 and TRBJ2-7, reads SQTIHQWPATLVQPVGSPLSLECTVEGTSNPNLYWYRQAAGRGLQLLFYSVGIGQISSEVPQNLSASRPQDRQFILSSKKLLLSDSGFYLCAWSGDISPYEQYFGPGTRLTVT.

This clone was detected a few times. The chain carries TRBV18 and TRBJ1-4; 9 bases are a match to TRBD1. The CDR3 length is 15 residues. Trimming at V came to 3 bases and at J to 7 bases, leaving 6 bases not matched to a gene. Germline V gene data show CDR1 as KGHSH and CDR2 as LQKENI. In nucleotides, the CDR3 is TGTGCCAGCTCACCCGGGACAGGGCTTACTGAAAAACTGTTTTTT. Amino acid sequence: CASSPGTGLTEKLFF.

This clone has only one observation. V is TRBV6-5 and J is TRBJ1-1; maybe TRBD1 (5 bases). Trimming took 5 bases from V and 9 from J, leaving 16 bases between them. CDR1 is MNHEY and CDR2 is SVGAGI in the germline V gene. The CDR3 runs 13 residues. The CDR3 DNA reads TGTGCCAGCAGTAGCATACAGGATCGCCAAGCTTTCTTT. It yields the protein CASSSIQDRQAFF.

CDR3 DNA: TGCGCCAGCAGCTTGACAGGCCCCCCCAGGTTCTATGGCTACACCTTC. This gives the protein CASSLTGPPRFYGYTF. The chain couples TRBV5-1 to TRBJ1-2, with a tentative D call TRBD1 (5 bases). Trimming took 1 base from V and 4 from J, leaving 17 bases between them. Per the germline V gene, CDR1 is SGHRS and CDR2 is YFSETQ. CDR3 length: 16 amino acids.

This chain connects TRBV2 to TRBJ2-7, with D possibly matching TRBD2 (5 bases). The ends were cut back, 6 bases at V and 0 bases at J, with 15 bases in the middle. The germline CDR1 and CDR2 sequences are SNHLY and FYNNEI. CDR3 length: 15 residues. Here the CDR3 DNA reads TGTGCCAGCAGCGCCAGGAGCGGACGCTCCTACGAGCAGTACTTC. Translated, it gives CASSARSGRSYEQYF. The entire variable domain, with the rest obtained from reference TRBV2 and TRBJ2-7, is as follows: EPEVTQTPSHQVTQMGQEVILRCVPISNHLYFYWYRQILGQKVEFLVSFYNNEISEKSEIFDDQFSVERPDGSNFTLKIRSTKLEDSAMYFCASSARSGRSYEQYFGPGTRLTVT.

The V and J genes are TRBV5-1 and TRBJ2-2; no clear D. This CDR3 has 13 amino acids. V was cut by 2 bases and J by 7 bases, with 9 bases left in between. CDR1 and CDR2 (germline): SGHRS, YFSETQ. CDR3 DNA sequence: TGCGCCAGCAGCTTCGGAGTGAACGGGGAGCTGTTTTTT. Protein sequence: CASSFGVNGELFF.

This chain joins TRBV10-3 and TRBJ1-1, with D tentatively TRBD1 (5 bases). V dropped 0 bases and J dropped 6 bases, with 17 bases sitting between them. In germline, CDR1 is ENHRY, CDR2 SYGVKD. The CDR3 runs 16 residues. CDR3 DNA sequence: TGTGCCATCAGTGAGTCAGGGAGGGCGAGGGGAGCTGAAGCTTTCTTT. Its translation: CAISESGRARGAEAFF.

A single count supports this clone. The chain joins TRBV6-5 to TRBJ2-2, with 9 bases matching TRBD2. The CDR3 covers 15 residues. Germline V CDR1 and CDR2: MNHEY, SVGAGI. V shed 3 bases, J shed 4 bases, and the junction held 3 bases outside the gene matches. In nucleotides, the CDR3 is TGTGCCAGCAGTTATCGAGCGGGGGGCACCGGGGAGCTGTTTTTT. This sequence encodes CASSYRAGGTGELFF.

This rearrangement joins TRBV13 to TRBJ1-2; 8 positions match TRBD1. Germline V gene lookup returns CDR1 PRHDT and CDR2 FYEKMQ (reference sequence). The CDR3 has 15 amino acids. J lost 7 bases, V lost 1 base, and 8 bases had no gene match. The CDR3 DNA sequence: TGTGCCAGCAGCTTAGCCGAGACAGGGGTATCTGGCTACACCTTC. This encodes CASSLAETGVSGYTF.

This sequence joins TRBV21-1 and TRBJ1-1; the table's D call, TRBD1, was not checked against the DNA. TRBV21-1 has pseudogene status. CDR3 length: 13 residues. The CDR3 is CASTDRTNTEAFF. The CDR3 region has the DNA TGTGCCAGCACGGACAGGACGAACACTGAAGCTTTCTTT.

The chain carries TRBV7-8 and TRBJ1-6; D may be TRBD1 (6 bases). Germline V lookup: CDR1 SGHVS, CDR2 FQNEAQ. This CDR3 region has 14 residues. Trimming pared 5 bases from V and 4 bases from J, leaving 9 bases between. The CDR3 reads CASSPGEYNSPLHF. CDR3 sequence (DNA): TGTGCCAGCAGCCCAGGGGAATATAATTCACCCCTCCACTTT.

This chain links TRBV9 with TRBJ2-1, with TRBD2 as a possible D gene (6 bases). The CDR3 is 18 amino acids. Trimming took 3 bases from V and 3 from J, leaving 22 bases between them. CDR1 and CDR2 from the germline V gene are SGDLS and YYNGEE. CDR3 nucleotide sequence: TGTGCCAGCAGCGGCCCGGGTCGGAGGGGCACGTTCTACAATGAGCAGTTCTTC. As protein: CASSGPGRRGTFYNEQFF.

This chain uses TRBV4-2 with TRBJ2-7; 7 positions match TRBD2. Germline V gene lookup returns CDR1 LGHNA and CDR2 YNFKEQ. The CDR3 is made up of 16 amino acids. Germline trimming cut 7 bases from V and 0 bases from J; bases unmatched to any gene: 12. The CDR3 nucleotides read TGTGCCAGCACAAGGTCAGGTTTAGCGGGCTCCTACGAGCAGTACTTC. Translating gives CASTRSGLAGSYEQYF.